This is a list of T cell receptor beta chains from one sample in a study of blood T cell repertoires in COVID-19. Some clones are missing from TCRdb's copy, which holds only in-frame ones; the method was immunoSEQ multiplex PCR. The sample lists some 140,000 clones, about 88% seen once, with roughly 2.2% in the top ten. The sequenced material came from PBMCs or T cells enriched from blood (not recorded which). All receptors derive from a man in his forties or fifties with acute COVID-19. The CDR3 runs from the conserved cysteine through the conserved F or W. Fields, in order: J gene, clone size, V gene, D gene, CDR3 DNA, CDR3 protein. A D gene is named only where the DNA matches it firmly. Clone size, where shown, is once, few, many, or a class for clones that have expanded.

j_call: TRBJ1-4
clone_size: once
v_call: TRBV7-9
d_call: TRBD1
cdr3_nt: TGTGCCAGCAGCTTAGCGCGACAGGGGGCAGGAACTAATGAAAAACTGTTTTTT
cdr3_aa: CASSLARQGAGTNEKLFF

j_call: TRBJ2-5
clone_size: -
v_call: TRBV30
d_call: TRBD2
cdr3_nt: TGTGCCTGGAGTGTACGACTAGCTGTCTTCCAAGAGACCCAGTACTTC
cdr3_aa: CAWSVRLAVFQETQYF

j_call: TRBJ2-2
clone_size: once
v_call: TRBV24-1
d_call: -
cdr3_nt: TGTGCCACCAGTGACCCAAGCAGGGGCGGGACCGGGGAGCTGTTTTTT
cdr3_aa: CATSDPSRGGTGELFF

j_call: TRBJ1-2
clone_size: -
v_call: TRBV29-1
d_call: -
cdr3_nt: TGCAGCGTTGTAGGATTAGCCCGTGGGGGCTACACCTTC
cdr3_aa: CSVVGLARGGYTF

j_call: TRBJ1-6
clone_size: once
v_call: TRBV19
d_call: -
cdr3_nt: TGTGCCAGTAGTAAGACCACACCAGACCGGGGAAATTCACCCCTCCACTTT
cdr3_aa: CASSKTTPDRGNSPLHF

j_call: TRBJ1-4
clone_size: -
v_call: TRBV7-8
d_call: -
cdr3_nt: TGTGCCAGCAGCTTAGGCCAGGCCAGCTACGCAACTAATGAAAAACTGTTTTTT
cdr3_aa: CASSLGQASYATNEKLFF

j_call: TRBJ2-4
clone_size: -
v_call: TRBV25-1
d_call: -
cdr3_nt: TGTGCCAGCACGGGGGTTGAATCCATTCAGTACTTC
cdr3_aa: CASTGVESIQYF

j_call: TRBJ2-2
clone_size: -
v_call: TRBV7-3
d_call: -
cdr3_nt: TGTGCCAGCAGCTTATTTCCTAGTGGGTCGGGCGGGGAGCTGTTTTTT
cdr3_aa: CASSLFPSGSGGELFF

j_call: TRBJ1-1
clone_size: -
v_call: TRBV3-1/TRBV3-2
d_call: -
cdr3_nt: TGTGCCAGCAGCCAGGGCTTTTTGAACACTGAAGCTTTCTTT
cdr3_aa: CASSQGFLNTEAFF

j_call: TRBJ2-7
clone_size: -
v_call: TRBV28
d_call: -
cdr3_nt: TGTGCCAGCTCTAGAGTCAGGGACTACGAGCAGTACTTC
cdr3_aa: CASSRVRDYEQYF

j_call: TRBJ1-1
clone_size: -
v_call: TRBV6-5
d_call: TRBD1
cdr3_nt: TGTGCCAGCAGACAGGGGCCTAGGGAGGCTTTCTTT
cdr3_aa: CASRQGPREAFF

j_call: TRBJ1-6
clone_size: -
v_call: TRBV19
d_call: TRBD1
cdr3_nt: TGTGCCAGTAGTATAAGGGACAGGGGTAATTCACCCCTCCACTTT
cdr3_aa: CASSIRDRGNSPLHF

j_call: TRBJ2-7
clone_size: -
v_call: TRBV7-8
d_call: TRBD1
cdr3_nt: TGTGCCAGCAGCGGGTACAGGGGGTCAACCTACGAGCAGTACTTC
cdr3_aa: CASSGYRGSTYEQYF

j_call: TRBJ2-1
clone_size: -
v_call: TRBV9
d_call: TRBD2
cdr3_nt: TGTGCCAGCAGCGTAGGGGGCGGGGGATCCTACAATGAGCAGTTCTTC
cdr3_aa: CASSVGGGGSYNEQFF